This T cell receptor beta chain was sequenced for a study of cytomegalovirus exposure and HLA in healthy donors. Germline V gene sequence: CDR1 MNHEY, CDR2 SMNVEV (reference sequence). Trimming stripped 0 bases from V and 7 bases from J, with 13 bases between. The CDR3 runs 16 residues. Points from the study as a whole: Researchers counted roughly 160 TCR beta chains as cytomegalovirus-associated.

About this clone itself: Its antigen is as yet unknown.

Donors in the study were healthy people who gave bone marrow. These donors counted as nominally healthy when sampled, but unrecorded immune exposures were likely. Both 60 Vbeta primers and 13 Jbeta primers went into the PCR. The table came from immunoSEQ multiplex PCR; TCRdb's copy has only in-frame clones and leaves some out. The table records about 190,000 clones, around 80% of them present only once. The chain uses TRBV27 and TRBJ1-6, with D possibly being TRBD1 (6 bases). The specimen was PBMCs. The source is a man between 18 and 35 years old in good health and CMV-seronegative. This chain's CDR3 is CASSLSFTGHNSPLHF. DNA for the CDR3: TGTGCCAGCAGTTTATCGTTTACAGGGCACAATTCACCCCTCCACTTT.